This TCR beta chain appears in the sequencing data of a study of T cell responses to AZD1222 COVID-19 vaccine. Study-wide results and limits: Reportedly, nearly half of unique spike TCRs recognized epitopes outside B.1.351/B.1.1.7 mutations. Of the AZD1222 recipients, only five or six were seropositive at baseline.

Method: immunoSEQ multiplex PCR; TCRdb's copy keeps in-frame clones and lacks some. The sample has 110,000 to 150,000 clones; 89% are singletons. About this clone: Antigen: not known.

This CDR3 region has 15 residues. V lost 5 bases to trimming and J lost 5 bases; unmatched junction nucleotides: 6. CDR1 SGHTA and CDR2 FQGNSA come from the germline V gene. V and J are TRBV7-2 and TRBJ1-6; the match to TRBD1 covers 7 bases. The sample was peripheral blood, taken on day 0 of AZD1222 vaccination. This receptor was identified in an adult in good health. The CDR3 loop reads CASSLRTGDNSPLHF. The CDR3 DNA follows: TGTGCCAGCAGCCTCCGGACAGGAGATAATTCACCCCTCCACTTT.